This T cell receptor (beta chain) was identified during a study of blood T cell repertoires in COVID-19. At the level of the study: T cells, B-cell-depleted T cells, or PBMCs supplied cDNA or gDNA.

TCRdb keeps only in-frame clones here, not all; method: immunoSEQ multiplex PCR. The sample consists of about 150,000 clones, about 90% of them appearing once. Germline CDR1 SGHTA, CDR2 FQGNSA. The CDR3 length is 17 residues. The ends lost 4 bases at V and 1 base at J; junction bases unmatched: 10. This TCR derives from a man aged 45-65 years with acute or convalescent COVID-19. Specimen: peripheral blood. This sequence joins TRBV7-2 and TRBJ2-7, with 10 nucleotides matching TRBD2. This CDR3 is CASSYPLTSGDSYEQYF. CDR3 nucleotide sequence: TGTGCCAGCAGCTACCCCCTTACTAGCGGGGATTCCTACGAGCAGTACTTC.